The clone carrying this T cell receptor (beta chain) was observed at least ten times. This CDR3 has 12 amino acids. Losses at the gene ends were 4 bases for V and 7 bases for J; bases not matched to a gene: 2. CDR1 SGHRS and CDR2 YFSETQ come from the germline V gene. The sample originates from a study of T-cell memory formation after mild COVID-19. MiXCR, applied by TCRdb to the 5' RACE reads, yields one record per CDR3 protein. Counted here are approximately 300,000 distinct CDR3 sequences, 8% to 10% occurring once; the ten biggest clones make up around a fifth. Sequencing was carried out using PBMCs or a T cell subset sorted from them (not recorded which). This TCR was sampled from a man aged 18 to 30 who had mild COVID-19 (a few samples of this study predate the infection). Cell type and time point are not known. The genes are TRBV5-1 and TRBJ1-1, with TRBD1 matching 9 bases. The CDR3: CASSRDRDEAFF. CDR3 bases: TGCGCCAGCAGCCGGGACAGGGATGAAGCTTTCTTT.